The clone carrying this TCR beta chain was seen a few times. The sample belongs to a study of patients and donors after allogeneic stem cell transplantation. Via MiXCR, TCRdb re-called the RT-PCR reads, giving one row per CDR3 protein. Of approximately 200,000 distinct CDR3 sequences listed, over 12% are singletons. This receptor was taken from a human donor who was either an allogeneic HSCT recipient or a stem cell or donor lymphocyte infusion donor (not recorded which). It is not recorded whose cells these are; they may come from a transplant donor. Source material: blood, either unsorted or a sorted T cell fraction (not recorded which).

The CDR3: CASSFGGGKNTGELFF. CDR3 bases: TGTGCCAGCAGTTTTGGCGGGGGCAAGAACACCGGGGAGCTGTTTTTT. This chain links TRBV12-3 or TRBV12-4 with TRBJ2-2; D might be TRBD2 (7 bases). The CDR3 length is 16 residues. V lost 3 bases and J lost 1, with 12 bases in between.